Below, 12 T cell receptor beta chains from the same sample are listed, as sequenced in a study of blood T cell repertoires in COVID-19. TCRdb keeps only in-frame clones here, not all; method: immunoSEQ multiplex PCR. The sample has roughly 230,000 clones, around 82% seen once. The sample taken for sequencing was peripheral blood. The receptors shown here come from a man over 45 with active or convalescent COVID-19.

The V gene is TRBV20-1, the J gene TRBJ1-1; 8 bases line up with TRBD1. The CDR3 runs to 13 residues. V shed 3 bases, J shed 6 bases, and the junction held 6 bases outside the gene matches. The germline V gene encodes CDR1 DFQATT and CDR2 SNEGSKA (reference sequence). The CDR3 loop is CSASPGGVSEAFF. The DNA of the CDR3 is TGCAGTGCTAGTCCAGGGGGCGTTTCTGAAGCTTTCTTT.

The rearrangement links TRBV7-9 to TRBJ2-1; 10 nucleotides line up with TRBD1. This CDR3 has 16 residues. After removal of 5 bases from V and 2 bases from J, the junction contained 6 bases not matched to a gene. Germline-derived CDR1 and CDR2 are SEHNR and FQNEAQ (reference sequence). Here the CDR3 reads CASSGSGTGAYNEQFF. CDR3 DNA: TGTGCCAGCAGCGGATCCGGGACAGGGGCCTACAATGAGCAGTTCTTC.

The chain recombines TRBV5-6 with TRBJ1-5; 8 nucleotides match TRBD1. The germline V gene has CDR1 SGHDT and CDR2 YYEEEE. The CDR3 spans 16 residues. The junction had 13 bases not matched to a gene; V was cut back by 2 bases and J by 9 bases. This chain's CDR3 is CASSFGIRGRVGPQHF. The CDR3, as DNA: TGTGCCAGCAGCTTCGGAATCAGGGGGCGCGTTGGGCCCCAGCATTTT.

As concerns this clone: The same CDR3 also results from other DNA sequences found in this sample. The chain combines TRBV5-4 with TRBJ1-1; 9 nucleotides line up with TRBD1. Germline V gives CDR1 SGHNT, CDR2 YYREEE (reference sequence). The CDR3 has 15 amino acids. With 4 bases clipped from V and 2 bases from J, the junction kept 6 bases outside the gene matches. The CDR3 DNA is TGTGCCAGCAGCCCCCGGACAGGGGAAAACACTGAAGCTTTCTTT. It is translated as CASSPRTGENTEAFF.

This clone is a singleton in its sample. This chain uses TRBV7-9 with TRBJ1-1; D unresolved. Germline CDR1 is SEHNR and CDR2 is FQNEAQ (reference sequence). V was pared by 5 bases and J by 12 bases, with 22 bases between. There are 14 residues in the CDR3. CDR3 residues: CASSPQSLSTGTFF. The CDR3 coding sequence is TGTGCCAGCAGCCCCCAGAGTTTGAGTACGGGGACTTTCTTT. The entire variable domain, with the rest obtained from reference TRBV7-9 and TRBJ1-1, is as follows: DTGVSQNPRHKITKRGQNVTFRCDPISEHNRLYWYRQTLGQGPEFLTYFQNEAQLEKSRLLSDRFSAERPKGSFSTLEIQRTEQGDSAMYLCASSPQSLSTGTFFGQGTRLTVV.

The gene calls are TRBV3-1 (or the pseudogene TRBV3-2) and TRBJ1-6, with D unclear. This CDR3 has 15 amino acids. Trimming took off 1 base at V and 7 bases at J, with 11 bases between the two ends. The germline V gene encodes CDR1 LGHDT and CDR2 YNNKEL (reference sequence). CDR3 amino acids: CASSQGRLANSPLHF. CDR3 DNA sequence: TGTGCCAGCAGCCAAGGCCGACTGGCGAATTCACCCCTCCACTTT.

The gene calls are TRBV3-1 (or the pseudogene TRBV3-2) and TRBJ2-1; tentative D call: TRBD1 (6 bases). Germline assignment: CDR1 LGHDT and CDR2 YNNKEL (reference sequence). The CDR3 sequence is 15 residues long. Deletions cut 1 base from V and 4 bases from J, with 11 bases between. The CDR3 protein is CASSQVRTAYNEQFF. CDR3 coding DNA: TGTGCCAGCAGCCAAGTTCGGACAGCATACAATGAGCAGTTCTTC.

In this sample, this clone turned up a few times. J is TRBJ2-3 and V is TRBV3-1 (or the pseudogene TRBV3-2), with TRBD1 identical over 7 bases. The CDR3 is made up of 15 amino acids. Unmatched junction bases numbered 1, after V lost 0 bases and J lost 1 base. Looked up from germline, CDR1 is LGHDT and CDR2 is YNNKEL (reference sequence). The CDR3 region is CASSQEGGRTDTQYF. Here the CDR3 DNA reads TGTGCCAGCAGCCAAGAAGGGGGCCGCACAGATACGCAGTATTTT.

A word on this clone: The sample contains more than one DNA sequence encoding this CDR3. The chain uses TRBV6-1 and TRBJ1-2, with TRBD1 identical over 8 bases. V shed 1 base and J 5 bases; nucleotides not matched to a gene: 3. This CDR3 is built from 14 residues. CDR1 and CDR2 (germline): MNHNS, SASEGT. The CDR3 DNA reads as TGTGCCAGCAGTGAAGGGACAGGGAGGTATGGCTACACCTTC. This sequence encodes CASSEGTGRYGYTF.

The CDR3 protein is CASTRPGQGEWGASEKLFF. The CDR3 region has the DNA TGTGCCAGCACTCGGCCTGGACAGGGGGAGTGGGGAGCTTCGGAAAAACTGTTTTTT. The rearrangement joins TRBV9 to TRBJ1-4, with 10 bases matching TRBD1. The trim removed 6 bases at V and 8 bases at J, leaving 22 bases unmatched. The CDR3 totals 19 residues. Germline CDR1 and CDR2: SGDLS and YYNGEE.

The chain carries TRBV30 and TRBJ1-4, with TRBD1 matching over 10 bases. The CDR3 runs to 17 residues. Germline V lookup: CDR1 GTSNPN, CDR2 SVGIG (reference sequence). V gave up 1 base and J gave up 0 bases; unmatched junction bases: 5. The CDR3 sequence: CAWSAGTGDATNEKLFF. The DNA of the CDR3 is TGTGCCTGGAGTGCCGGGACAGGGGACGCAACTAATGAAAAACTGTTTTTT. The variable domain in full, with the rest retrieved from reference TRBV30 and TRBJ1-4, is SQTIHQWPATLVQPVGSPLSLECTVEGTSNPNLYWYRQAAGRGLQLLFYSVGIGQISSEVPQNLSASRPQDRQFILSSKKLLLSDSGFYLCAWSAGTGDATNEKLFFGSGTQLSVL.

V and J are TRBV12-5 and TRBJ2-2, with D unclear. This CDR3 has 11 amino acids. Germline V gene data show CDR1 as LGHNT and CDR2 as FRNRAP. Trimming pared 4 bases from V and 5 bases from J, leaving 2 bases between. The CDR3 sequence: CASGSTGELFF. Here the CDR3 DNA reads TGTGCTAGTGGTTCGACCGGGGAGCTGTTTTTT.